This T cell receptor (beta chain) appears in the sequencing data of a study of blood T cells in healthy people across ages. Alongside a J-beta primer mix, a sample-barcoded 5' primer served in a second PCR lasting about 7 to 12 cycles. TCRdb analysed the 5' RACE reads with MiXCR anew, one entry per CDR3 protein. This sample has around 1.5 million distinct CDR3 sequences, with roughly 45% found just once. This CDR3 has 14 residues. Germline lookup yields CDR1 SGHDT and CDR2 YYEEEE. V was cut by 4 bases and J by 5 bases, with 10 bases left in between. This TCR was sampled from a woman aged 18-29 years in good health. The specimen was blood. The genes are TRBV5-6 and TRBJ1-6; D may be TRBD1 (6 bases). CDR3 sequence (DNA): TGTGCCAGCAGCCTGGGACACAATAATTCACCCCTCCACTTT. It encodes CASSLGHNNSPLHF.